Shown below are 11 T cell receptor beta chains from a single sample sequenced in a study of vaccination and CD4 T cells after COVID-19. The Oncomine TCR Beta short-read assay was applied to DNA of cultured CD4+ T cells. Via MiXCR, TCRdb re-called the PCR reads, giving one row per CDR3 protein. This table has about 5,400 distinct CDR3 sequences, about 45% appearing once. Stated treatment: approximately 9-day PBMC culture with coronavirus spike peptide pools or control peptides (ViraFEST assay). No antigen has been assigned to these receptors. The sequenced sample consisted of CD4+ T cells from blood, cultured in vitro. The receptors stem from a human donor who had recovered from COVID-19.

V and J are TRBV11-1 and TRBJ1-1; 8 positions agree with TRBD1. V lost 3 bases and J lost 1; bases outside the gene matches: 1. The CDR3 is made up of 14 amino acids. The germline CDR1 and CDR2 sequences are SGHAT and FQDESV (reference sequence). CDR3 in amino acids: CASSFGQGNTEAFF. The CDR3 DNA reads TGTGCCAGCAGCTTCGGACAGGGGAACACTGAAGCTTTCTTT.

This clonotype was recorded a few times. The chain has TRBV7-2 and TRBJ2-1, with no clear D. The V and J ends lost 5 bases and 4 bases respectively, with 6 bases between them. Germline lookup yields CDR1 SGHTA and CDR2 FQGNSA. This CDR3 has 12 residues. This chain's CDR3 is CASSPQYNEQFF. The CDR3 DNA reads as TGTGCCAGCAGCCCCCAATACAATGAGCAGTTCTTC. The variable domain in full, with the rest retrieved from reference TRBV7-2 and TRBJ2-1, is GAGVSQSPSNKVTEKGKDVELRCDPISGHTALYWYRQSLGQGLEFLIYFQGNSAPDKSGLPSDRFSAERTGGSVSTLTIQRTQQEDSAVYLCASSPQYNEQFFGPGTRLTVL.

The chain has TRBV10-3 and TRBJ1-2, with D maybe TRBD1 (5 bases). The germline V gene encodes CDR1 ENHRY and CDR2 SYGVKD. The CDR3 contains 13 residues. V lost 8 bases and J lost 0, with 10 bases in between. CDR3 nucleotide sequence: TGTGCCATCGGCAGGGAAGCTAACTATGGCTACACCTTC. Protein product: CAIGREANYGYTF.

This clonotype has more than one count but fewer than ten. The chain carries TRBV6-1 and TRBJ2-7, with D unresolved. The CDR3 has 11 amino acids. The V gene lost 6 bases and the J gene lost 4 bases, with 7 bases spanning the gap. Germline V CDR1 and CDR2: MNHNS, SASEGT. CDR3 sequence: CASSGLYEQYF. CDR3 nucleotide sequence: TGTGCCAGCAGCGGTTTGTACGAGCAGTACTTC.

CDR3 region: CASGRDRANYGYTF. CDR3 DNA: TGTGCCAGCGGGCGCGACAGGGCTAACTATGGCTACACCTTC. The chain is built from TRBV7-2 and TRBJ1-2; 7 bases fit TRBD1. Germline V gene sequence: CDR1 SGHTA, CDR2 FQGNSA. The CDR3 extends over 14 amino acids. Unmatched junction bases numbered 6, after V lost 8 bases and J lost 0 bases.

The chain recombines TRBV2 with TRBJ2-7; TRBD1 might be the D (6 bases). The germline V and J ends were trimmed by 6 bases and 7 bases, with 10 bases remaining between them. The V gene's germline CDR1 is SNHLY and CDR2 FYNNEI. CDR3 size: 11 residues. CDR3 in amino acids: CASSAQGEQYF. The DNA for the CDR3 is TGTGCCAGCAGCGCCCAGGGGGAGCAGTACTTC.

The V and J genes are TRBV28 and TRBJ1-2; 10 bases line up with TRBD1. This CDR3 spans 13 amino acids. V was clipped by 3 bases and J by 8 bases; unmatched bases: 3. The germline gives CDR1 MDHEN, CDR2 SYDVKM. The CDR3 region has the DNA TGTGCCAGCAGTTTTAGGACAGGGGGAGGCTACACCTTC. It specifies CASSFRTGGGYTF.

This clonotype has a single count. This chain connects TRBV20-1 to TRBJ2-7, with D perhaps matching TRBD1 (5 bases). CDR3 size: 14 residues. Germline CDR1 DFQATT, CDR2 SNEGSKA (reference sequence). Deletions cut 4 bases from V and 2 bases from J, with 15 bases between. CDR3 region: CSAIGRTIAYEQYF. The DNA of the CDR3 is TGCAGTGCTATTGGGCGGACAATCGCCTACGAGCAGTACTTC.

The J gene is TRBJ1-5, the V gene TRBV20-1; possible D gene TRBD1, 6 bases. The germline V and J ends were trimmed by 7 bases and 0 bases, with 13 bases remaining between them. The CDR3 is made up of 14 amino acids. CDR1 and CDR2 (germline): DFQATT, SNEGSKA (reference sequence). The CDR3 spells CSGTADNSNQPQHF. Here the CDR3 DNA reads TGCAGTGGGACAGCTGATAATAGCAATCAGCCCCAGCATTTT.

The gene calls are TRBV20-1 and TRBJ1-6; D not resolved. The CDR3 is 13 residues long. Germline loops: CDR1 DFQATT, CDR2 SNEGSKA (reference sequence). V was trimmed by 1 base and J by 8 bases, leaving 9 bases between them. The CDR3 nucleotides are TGCAGTGCTAGAGTTGACGGTCATTCACCCCTCCACTTT. Translating it yields CSARVDGHSPLHF.

The chain links TRBV20-1 to TRBJ2-1; 8 bases match TRBD1. CDR1 is DFQATT and CDR2 is SNEGSKA in the germline V gene (reference sequence). The J segment lost 7 bases and the V segment lost 7 bases, leaving 3 bases of the junction unmatched. The CDR3 sequence is 11 residues long. The CDR3 DNA reads as TGCAGTGTGGACAGGGAGAATGAGCAGTTCTTC. Its translation: CSVDRENEQFF.